The present TCR beta chain was sequenced within a study of identical twins. TCRdb called the 5' RACE reads again in MiXCR, with one record for every CDR3 protein. The table lists approximately 590,000 distinct CDR3 sequences, over 8.5% of them singletons, with under 3% in the top ten. These data were likewise used in another study, on yellow fever vaccine responses in identical twins.

What was sequenced was PBMCs. The sequence derives from a woman between 18 and 30 years old in good health.

The CDR3 nucleotides read TGTGCCACCAGCAGAGATATAGGGGACATCTCCTACGAGCAGTACTTC. It codes for CATSRDIGDISYEQYF. This rearrangement joins TRBV15 to TRBJ2-7; D perhaps matches TRBD1 (6 bases). The germline V and J ends were trimmed by 0 bases and 0 bases, with 12 bases remaining between them. Germline V gene sequence: CDR1 LNHNV, CDR2 YYDKDF (reference sequence). The CDR3 sequence is 16 residues long.